The 6 T cell receptor beta chains presented below share a single source sample, sequenced in a study of blood T cell repertoires in COVID-19. Measured with immunoSEQ multiplex PCR; TCRdb has only the in-frame clones, and not every one. The table includes approximately 260,000 clones, about 80% detected once. The sample taken for sequencing was peripheral blood. Every receptor here comes from a woman of 80 years or more with acute or convalescent COVID-19.

The chain links TRBV5-1 to TRBJ2-1; TRBD1 agrees at 8 bases. CDR1 SGHRS and CDR2 YFSETQ come from the germline V gene. Germline trimming cut 4 bases from V and 9 bases from J; bases unmatched to any gene: 9. The length of the CDR3 is 14 residues. CDR3 in amino acids: CASSPLRTGSEQFF. CDR3 DNA: TGCGCCAGCAGCCCACTCCGGACAGGGAGTGAGCAGTTCTTC. The full variable domain, in which reference TRBV5-1 and TRBJ2-1 provide the parts outside the CDR3, is KAGVTQTPRYLIKTRGQQVTLSCSPISGHRSVSWYQQTPGQGLQFLFEYFSETQRNKGNFPGRFSGRQFSNSRSEMNVSTLELGDSALYLCASSPLRTGSEQFFGPGTRLTVL.

The V gene is TRBV15, the J gene TRBJ2-7; 8 nucleotides line up with TRBD2. From germline, CDR1 is LNHNV and CDR2 YYDKDF (reference sequence). CDR3 length: 16 amino acids. The junction had 12 bases not matched to a gene; V was cut back by 8 bases and J by 0 bases. DNA for the CDR3: TGTGCCACCTCAGACGGGGAGCGGGGGTTCTCCTACGAGCAGTACTTC. Translation gives CATSDGERGFSYEQYF.

This CDR3 reads CASSQGLAGGRGFF. DNA of the CDR3: TGTGCCAGCAGCCAGGGACTAGCGGGGGGCCGGGGGTTCTTC. The chain combines TRBV3-1 (or the pseudogene TRBV3-2) with TRBJ2-1; 15 bases match TRBD2. CDR3 length: 14 residues. Germline CDR1 is LGHDT and CDR2 is YNNKEL (reference sequence). Unmatched junction bases numbered 6, after V lost 3 bases and J lost 15 bases.

The chain has TRBV27 and TRBJ2-6; possible D gene TRBD1, 5 bases. V was cut by 3 bases and J by 4 bases, with 13 bases left in between. The CDR3 covers 16 residues. Germline V gives CDR1 MNHEY, CDR2 SMNVEV (reference sequence). The CDR3 sequence is CASSLQGRSGANVLTF. The CDR3, as DNA: TGTGCCAGCAGTTTGCAGGGAAGGAGCGGGGCCAACGTCCTGACTTTC.

The V gene is TRBV9, the J gene TRBJ2-2, with D perhaps TRBD2 (6 bases). CDR1 and CDR2 (germline): SGDLS, YYNGEE. There are 17 residues in the CDR3. V was shortened by 0 bases and J by 4 bases, with 16 bases between the two germline ends. The CDR3 DNA is TGTGCCAGCAGCGTAGGGTCGGGACTCCCCCTCACCGGGGAGCTGTTTTTT. As protein: CASSVGSGLPLTGELFF.

The chain has TRBV2 and TRBJ1-1, with 7 nucleotides matching TRBD1. Germline CDR1 and CDR2: SNHLY and FYNNEI. J gave up 1 base and V 6 bases, and 2 bases lay outside the gene matches. The CDR3 covers 13 residues. CDR3 residues: CASRRDRNTEAFF. The CDR3 nucleotides are TGTGCCAGCAGGCGGGACAGGAACACTGAAGCTTTCTTT.